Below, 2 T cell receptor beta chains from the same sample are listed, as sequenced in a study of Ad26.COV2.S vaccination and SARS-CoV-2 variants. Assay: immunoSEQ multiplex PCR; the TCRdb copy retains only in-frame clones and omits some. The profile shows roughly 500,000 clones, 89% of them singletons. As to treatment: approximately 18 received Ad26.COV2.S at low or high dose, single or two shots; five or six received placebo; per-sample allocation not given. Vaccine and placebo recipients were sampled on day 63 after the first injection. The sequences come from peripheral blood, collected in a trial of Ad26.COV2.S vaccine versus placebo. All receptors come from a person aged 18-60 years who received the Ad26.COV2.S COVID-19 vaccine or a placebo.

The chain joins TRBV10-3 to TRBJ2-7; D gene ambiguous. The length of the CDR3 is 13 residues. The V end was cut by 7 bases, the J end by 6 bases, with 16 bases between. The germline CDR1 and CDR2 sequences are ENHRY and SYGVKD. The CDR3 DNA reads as TGTGCCATCACTCCCAAAGGGAATGCCGAGCAGTACTTC. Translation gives CAITPKGNAEQYF.

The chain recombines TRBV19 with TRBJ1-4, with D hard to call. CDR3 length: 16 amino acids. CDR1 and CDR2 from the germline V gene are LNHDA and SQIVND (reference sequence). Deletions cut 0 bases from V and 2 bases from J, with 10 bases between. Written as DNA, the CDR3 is TGTGCCAGTAGTATAGATCATGTGTGGACTAATGAAAAACTGTTTTTT. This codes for CASSIDHVWTNEKLFF. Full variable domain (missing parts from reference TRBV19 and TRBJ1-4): DGGITQSPKYLFRKEGQNVTLSCEQNLNHDAMYWYRQDPGQGLRLIYYSQIVNDFQKGDIAEGYSVSREKKESFPLTVTSAQKNPTAFYLCASSIDHVWTNEKLFFGSGTQLSVL.